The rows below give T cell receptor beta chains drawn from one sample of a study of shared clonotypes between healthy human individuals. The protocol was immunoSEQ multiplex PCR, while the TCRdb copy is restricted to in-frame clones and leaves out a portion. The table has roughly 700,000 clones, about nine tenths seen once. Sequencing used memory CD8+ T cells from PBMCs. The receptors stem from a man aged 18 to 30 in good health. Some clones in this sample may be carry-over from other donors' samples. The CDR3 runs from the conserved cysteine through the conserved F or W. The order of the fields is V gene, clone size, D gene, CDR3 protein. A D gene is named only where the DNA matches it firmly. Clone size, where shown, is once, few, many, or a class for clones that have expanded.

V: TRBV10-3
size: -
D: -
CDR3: CAISERASDKAYGYTF

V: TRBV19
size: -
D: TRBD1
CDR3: CASSLTQGAYGYTF

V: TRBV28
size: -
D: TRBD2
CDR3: CASSLFSSGTSYNEQFF

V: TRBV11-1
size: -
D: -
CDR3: CASSSLHTSPGELFF

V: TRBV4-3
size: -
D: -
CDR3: CASSQEGEWGPSLAKNIQYF

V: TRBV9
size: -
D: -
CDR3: CASSVTGSDNEQFF

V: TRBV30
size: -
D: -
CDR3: CAWSSGGSYEQYF

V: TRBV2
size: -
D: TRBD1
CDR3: CASSEIRGLYEQYF

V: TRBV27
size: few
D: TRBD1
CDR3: CASRQGAVTEAFF

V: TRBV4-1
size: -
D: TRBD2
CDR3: CASSQDWGAGALYNEQFF

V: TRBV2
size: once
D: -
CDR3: CASSEGPVSSYEQYF

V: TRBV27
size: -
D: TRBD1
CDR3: CASSSRDSSTDTQYF

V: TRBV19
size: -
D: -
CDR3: CASSGRINQPQHF

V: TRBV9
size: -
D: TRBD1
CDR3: CASSLSGGSEKLFF

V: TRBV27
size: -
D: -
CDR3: CASSFGGTLYNEQFF

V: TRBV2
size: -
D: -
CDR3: CASSDFRGSNQPQHF

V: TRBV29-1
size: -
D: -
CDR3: CSPNGRESNTEAFF

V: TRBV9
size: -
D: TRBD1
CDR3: CASSVDRGLSGNTIYF

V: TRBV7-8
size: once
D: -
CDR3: CASSLAPGHRVNEQFF

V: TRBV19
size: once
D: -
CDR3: CASSIVSGNYNEQFF

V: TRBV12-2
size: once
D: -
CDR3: CASRVELARASYEQYF

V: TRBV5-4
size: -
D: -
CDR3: CASTRGDGGYGYTF

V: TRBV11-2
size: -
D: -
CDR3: CASSLGKVYGYTF

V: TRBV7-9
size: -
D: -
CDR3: CASSLEGTSYEQYF

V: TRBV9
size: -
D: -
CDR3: CASSVGGYDYEQYF

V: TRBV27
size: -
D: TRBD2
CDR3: CASSLSGLAGAYEQYF

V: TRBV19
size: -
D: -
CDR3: CATTLYNEQFF

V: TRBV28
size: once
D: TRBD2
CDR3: CASSPRLAANNEQFF

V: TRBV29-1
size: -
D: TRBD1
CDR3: CSVEDARGLSYEQYF

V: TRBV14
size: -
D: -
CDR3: CASSQDTTGWYNEQFF

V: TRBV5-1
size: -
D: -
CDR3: CASSLFDGSYEQYF

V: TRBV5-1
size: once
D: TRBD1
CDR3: CASSLGQGSGEKLFF

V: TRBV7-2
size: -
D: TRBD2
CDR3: CASSPTRSGIDTQYF

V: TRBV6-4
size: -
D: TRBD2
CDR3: CASSPSGSSYNEQFF

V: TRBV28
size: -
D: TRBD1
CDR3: CASSFAGGHGYTF

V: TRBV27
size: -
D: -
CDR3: CASSFLGEDYEQYF

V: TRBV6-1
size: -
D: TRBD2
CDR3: CASSRTSAIGDTQYF

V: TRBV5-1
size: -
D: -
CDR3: CASSLRRAVPYNEQFF

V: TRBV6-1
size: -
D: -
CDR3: CASSGLRRSVGEQYF

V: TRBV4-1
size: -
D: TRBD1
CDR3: CASSQAARTGSSYEQYF

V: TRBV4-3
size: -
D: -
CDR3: CASSQDHSRYYEQYF

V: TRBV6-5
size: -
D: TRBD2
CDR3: CASRDVWREQETQYF